Presented here are 24 T cell receptor beta chains from one specimen sequenced in a study of OX40 agonist ivuxolimab in advanced cancers. Only in-frame clones appear in the TCRdb table, and some are missing; sequencing was by immunoSEQ multiplex PCR. The sample includes about 80,000 clones, approximately 85% of them seen just once. Source: CD4+ or CD8+ T cells sorted from blood, taken in a trial of the OX40 agonist ivuxolimab. The source of these receptors is an adult with an advanced solid tumor such as melanoma, head and neck, liver or kidney cancer.

The J gene is TRBJ2-3, the V gene TRBV30; D unresolved. The V end lost 0 bases, the J end lost 5 bases, and 3 bases lay between the germline ends. The V gene's germline CDR1 is GTSNPN and CDR2 SVGIG (reference sequence). The CDR3 is 11 amino acids. This CDR3 is CAWSVIDTQYF. CDR3 bases: TGTGCCTGGAGTGTGATAGATACGCAGTATTTT.

The chain joins TRBV19 to TRBJ1-3, with TRBD1 identical over 8 bases. CDR1 is LNHDA and CDR2 is SQIVND in the germline V gene (reference sequence). The trim removed 6 bases at V and 8 bases at J, leaving 6 bases unmatched. The CDR3 length is 13 residues. The CDR3 region has the DNA TGTGCCAGTAGCCTGACAGGGGAGCACACCATATATTTT. Encoded protein: CASSLTGEHTIYF.

This clone was recorded a few times. The chain has TRBV7-2 and TRBJ1-3; tentative D call: TRBD1 (5 bases). V gave up 1 base and J gave up 1 base, with 8 bases separating them. Germline V gene sequence: CDR1 SGHTA, CDR2 FQGNSA. The CDR3 has 15 amino acids. This chain's CDR3 is CASSLEEGSGNTIYF. CDR3 bases: TGTGCCAGCAGCTTAGAGGAGGGGTCTGGAAACACCATATATTTT.

The chain couples TRBV4-1 to TRBJ2-1, with 9 bases fitting TRBD2. This CDR3 has 17 amino acids. CDR1 and CDR2 (germline): MGHRA, YSYEKL. V was pared by 1 base and J by 5 bases, with 9 bases of the junction left unmatched. The CDR3, as DNA: TGCGCCAGCAGCCAAGGCGCGGGGGGGCCTTGGGACAATGAGCAGTTCTTC. It yields the protein CASSQGAGGPWDNEQFF.

In its sample, this clone was seen a few times. The chain carries TRBV30 and TRBJ1-5, with 12 bases that match TRBD1. Trimming took 2 bases from V and 3 from J; bases not matched to a gene: 2. CDR3 size: 15 residues. Germline assignment: CDR1 GTSNPN and CDR2 SVGIG (reference sequence). CDR3 sequence reads: CAWSPGQGANQPQHF. CDR3 nucleotide sequence: TGTGCCTGGAGTCCGGGACAGGGGGCCAATCAGCCCCAGCATTTT. Drawing the rest from reference TRBV30 and TRBJ1-5, the complete variable domain is SQTIHQWPATLVQPVGSPLSLECTVEGTSNPNLYWYRQAAGRGLQLLFYSVGIGQISSEVPQNLSASRPQDRQFILSSKKLLLSDSGFYLCAWSPGQGANQPQHFGDGTRLSIL.

Only a few counts were recorded for this clone. The chain carries TRBV6-6 and TRBJ1-6; a weak D match, TRBD1 (6 bases). Looked up from germline, CDR1 is MNHNY and CDR2 is SVGAGI (reference sequence). Trimming removed 0 bases at V and 7 bases at J, with 10 bases between. CDR3 length equals 15 residues. This CDR3 reads CASSYSGAVNSPLHF. The CDR3 nucleotides are TGTGCCAGCAGTTACTCGGGGGCGGTGAATTCACCCCTCCACTTT.

This chain connects TRBV19 to TRBJ1-1; no clear D gene. CDR1 LNHDA and CDR2 SQIVND come from the germline V gene (reference sequence). The length of the CDR3 is 14 residues. V lost 3 bases to trimming and J lost 3 bases, with 11 bases between them. CDR3 sequence reads: CASSIREVDTEAFF. The CDR3 coding sequence is TGTGCCAGTAGTATCCGAGAGGTAGACACTGAAGCTTTCTTT.

The chain has TRBV4-3 and TRBJ1-6; D might be TRBD1 (6 bases). V lost 0 bases and J 9 bases, leaving 12 bases between the germline ends. The CDR3 runs to 15 residues. Germline values: CDR1 LGHNA, CDR2 YSLEER. The CDR3 nucleotides are TGCGCCAGCAGCCAAGATCGGGGGGCGAGTTCACCCCTCCACTTT. Translation: CASSQDRGASSPLHF.

This CDR3 is CASSSGDQPQHF. As DNA, the CDR3 is TGTGCCAGCAGTTCTGGGGATCAGCCCCAGCATTTT. The V and J genes are TRBV6-6 and TRBJ1-5; D uncertain. This CDR3 is built from 12 residues. The V gene's germline CDR1 is MNHNY and CDR2 SVGAGI (reference sequence). Trimming removed 4 bases at V and 5 bases at J, with 6 bases between.

This sequence joins TRBV19 and TRBJ1-2, with D tentatively TRBD1 (6 bases). The V gene's germline CDR1 is LNHDA and CDR2 SQIVND (reference sequence). There are 12 residues in the CDR3. CDR3 sequence: CASSRGDYGYTF. CDR3 nucleotide sequence: TGTGCGAGTTCGAGGGGGGACTATGGCTACACCTTC.

This sequence joins TRBV5-1 and TRBJ1-4; 12 positions match TRBD1. The CDR3 covers 16 residues. Trimming removed 4 bases from V and 4 bases from J; junction bases left unmatched: 5. From germline, CDR1 is SGHRS and CDR2 YFSETQ. The CDR3 protein is CASSMGQGAGNEKLFF. The CDR3 region has the DNA TGCGCCAGCAGCATGGGACAGGGGGCCGGTAATGAAAAACTGTTTTTT.

The V gene is TRBV2, the J gene TRBJ1-5; 7 nucleotides align to TRBD1. This CDR3 has 17 amino acids. Germline V gene data show CDR1 as SNHLY and CDR2 as FYNNEI. V lost 4 bases and J lost 0; bases outside the gene matches: 9. CDR3 DNA sequence: TGTGCCAGCAGTGGGGAAAAGGGGGCTTATAGCAATCAGCCCCAGCATTTT. This encodes CASSGEKGAYSNQPQHF.

The gene calls are TRBV19 and TRBJ1-1, with 9 bases that match TRBD1. The V gene end was trimmed by 6 bases and the J gene end by 3 bases; junction bases not matched to a gene: 8. This CDR3 has 15 amino acids. Germline CDR1 is LNHDA and CDR2 is SQIVND (reference sequence). The CDR3: CASRPGTGRDTEAFF. The DNA for the CDR3 is TGTGCCAGTAGACCCGGGACAGGGCGGGACACTGAAGCTTTCTTT.

The V and J genes are TRBV5-1 and TRBJ2-3; D gene unclear. From germline, CDR1 is SGHRS and CDR2 YFSETQ. CDR3 length: 11 amino acids. V shed 4 bases and J shed 6 bases, with 6 bases lying between them. CDR3 protein: CASSPEDTQYF. In DNA form, the CDR3 reads TGCGCCAGCAGCCCGGAGGATACGCAGTATTTT.

The genes are TRBV28 and TRBJ1-3, with D tentatively TRBD1 (5 bases). Germline V CDR1 and CDR2: MDHEN, SYDVKM. Trimming took off 6 bases at V and 2 bases at J, with 11 bases between the two ends. The CDR3 totals 14 residues. This chain's CDR3 is CASSARGAGNTIYF. The CDR3 DNA reads TGTGCCAGCAGCGCTCGGGGGGCTGGAAACACCATATATTTT.

This sequence joins TRBV27 and TRBJ2-1; weak D call: TRBD1 (6 bases). V dropped 8 bases and J dropped 0 bases, with 17 bases sitting between them. CDR1 is MNHEY and CDR2 is SMNVEV in the germline V gene (reference sequence). The CDR3 totals 16 residues. CDR3 coding DNA: TGTGCCAGCGGATCCGACAGGATTAGCTCCTACAATGAGCAGTTCTTC. It codes for CASGSDRISSYNEQFF.

This chain joins TRBV28 and TRBJ2-5, with a tentative D call TRBD2 (7 bases). Germline V gene data show CDR1 as MDHEN and CDR2 as SYDVKM. The CDR3 is made up of 15 amino acids. V lost 3 bases and J 5 bases, leaving 16 bases between the germline ends. This CDR3 is CASSFAGGGPETQYF. CDR3 nucleotides: TGTGCCAGCAGTTTCGCTGGGGGGGGGCCCGAGACCCAGTACTTC.

This chain connects TRBV18 to TRBJ1-1; TRBD1 matches 7 bases. This CDR3 contains 13 residues. V shed 6 bases, J shed 4 bases, and the junction held 5 bases outside the gene matches. CDR1 and CDR2 (germline): KGHSH, LQKENI. The CDR3 nucleotides read TGTGCCAGCTCCGGGACAGCGAGCACTGAAGCTTTCTTT. Residues: CASSGTASTEAFF.

The chain couples TRBV11-2 to TRBJ2-7; no definite D call. The V end was cut by 4 bases, the J end by 7 bases, with 5 bases between. CDR3 length: 10 residues. CDR1 is SGHAT and CDR2 is FQNNGV in the germline V gene. CDR3 DNA sequence: TGTGCCAGCAGCTCTGAAGAGCAGTACTTC. It specifies CASSSEEQYF.

V is TRBV19 and J is TRBJ2-3; TRBD1 matches at 9 bases. V trimming: 10 bases; J trimming: 0 bases; junction bases outside the gene matches: 17. The CDR3 contains 18 residues. The germline V gene encodes CDR1 LNHDA and CDR2 SQIVND (reference sequence). CDR3 sequence reads: CATPSEIGQGISTDTQYF. As DNA, the CDR3 is TGTGCCACCCCCTCCGAAATCGGACAGGGGATTAGCACAGATACGCAGTATTTT. Supplemented by reference TRBV19 and TRBJ2-3, the full variable domain reads DGGITQSPKYLFRKEGQNVTLSCEQNLNHDAMYWYRQDPGQGLRLIYYSQIVNDFQKGDIAEGYSVSREKKESFPLTVTSAQKNPTAFYLCATPSEIGQGISTDTQYFGPGTRLTVL.

This chain uses TRBV6-5 with TRBJ2-2; 7 bases line up with TRBD1. Germline CDR1 and CDR2: MNHEY and SVGAGI. The CDR3 consists of 14 residues. With 5 bases clipped from V and 3 bases from J, the junction kept 3 bases outside the gene matches. The CDR3 loop reads CASSRGQYTGELFF. The CDR3 nucleotides read TGTGCCAGCAGTAGGGGACAGTACACCGGGGAGCTGTTTTTT.

V gene TRBV5-1 combines with J gene TRBJ1-2; D is uncertain. CDR3 size: 16 residues. V was clipped by 0 bases and J by 3 bases, with 15 bases between them. Germline V CDR1 and CDR2: SGHRS, YFSETQ. Here the CDR3 DNA reads TGCGCCAGCAGCTTGGACGGTTGGTCAGCTGACTATGGCTACACCTTC. Translation: CASSLDGWSADYGYTF.

Here the CDR3 DNA reads TGTGCCAGCAGCGACCGGACAGGGGGCGCGAATGGCTACACCTTC. Protein product: CASSDRTGGANGYTF. This sequence joins TRBV7-8 and TRBJ1-2, with TRBD1 matching 11 bases. The ends lost 5 bases at V and 6 bases at J; junction bases unmatched: 8. The germline V gene has CDR1 SGHVS and CDR2 FQNEAQ. The CDR3 length is 15 residues. The full variable domain, completed using reference TRBV7-8 and TRBJ1-2, is GAGVSQSPRYKVAKRGQDVALRCDPISGHVSLFWYQQALGQGPEFLTYFQNEAQLDKSGLPSDRFFAERPEGSVSTLKIQRTQQEDSAVYLCASSDRTGGANGYTFGSGTRLTVV.

The sample holds a few counts of this clone. Within the sample, other DNA sequences also encode this same CDR3. The chain employs TRBV28 and TRBJ1-2; D remains ambiguous. The CDR3 is 14 amino acids. CDR1 is MDHEN, CDR2 SYDVKM, per germline. V dropped 4 bases and J dropped 2 bases, with 11 bases sitting between them. The chain's CDR3 is CASSSSPLNYGYTF. CDR3 DNA: TGTGCCAGCAGTTCCTCTCCCTTGAACTATGGCTACACCTTC.